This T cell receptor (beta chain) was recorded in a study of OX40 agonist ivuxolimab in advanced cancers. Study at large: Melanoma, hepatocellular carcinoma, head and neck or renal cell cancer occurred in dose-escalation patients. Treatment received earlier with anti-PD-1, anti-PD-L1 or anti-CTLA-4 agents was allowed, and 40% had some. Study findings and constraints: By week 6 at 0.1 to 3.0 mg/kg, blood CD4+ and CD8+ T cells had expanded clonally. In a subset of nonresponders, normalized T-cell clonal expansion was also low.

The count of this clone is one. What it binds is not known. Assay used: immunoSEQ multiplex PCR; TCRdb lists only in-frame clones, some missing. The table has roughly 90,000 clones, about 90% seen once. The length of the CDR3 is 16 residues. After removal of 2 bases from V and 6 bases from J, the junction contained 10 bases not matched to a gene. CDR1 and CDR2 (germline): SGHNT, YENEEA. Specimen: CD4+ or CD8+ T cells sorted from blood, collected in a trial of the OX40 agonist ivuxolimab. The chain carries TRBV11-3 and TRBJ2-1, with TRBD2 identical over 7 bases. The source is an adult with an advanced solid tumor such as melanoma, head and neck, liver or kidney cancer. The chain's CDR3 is CASSLSTTSEGNEQFF. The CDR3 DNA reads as TGTGCCAGCAGCTTATCCACCACTAGCGAAGGCAATGAGCAGTTCTTC.